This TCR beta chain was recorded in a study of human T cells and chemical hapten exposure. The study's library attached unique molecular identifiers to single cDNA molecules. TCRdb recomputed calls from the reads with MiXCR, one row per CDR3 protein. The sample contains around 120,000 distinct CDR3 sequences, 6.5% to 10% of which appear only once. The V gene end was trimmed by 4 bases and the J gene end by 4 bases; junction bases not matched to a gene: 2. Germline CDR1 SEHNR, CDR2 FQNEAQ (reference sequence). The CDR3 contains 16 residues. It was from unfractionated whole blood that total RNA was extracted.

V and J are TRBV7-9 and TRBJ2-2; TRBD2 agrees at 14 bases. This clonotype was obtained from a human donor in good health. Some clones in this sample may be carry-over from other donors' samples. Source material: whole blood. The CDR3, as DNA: TGTGCCAGCAGCTCAGGACTAGCGGGAGGCACCGGGGAGCTGTTTTTT. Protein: CASSSGLAGGTGELFF. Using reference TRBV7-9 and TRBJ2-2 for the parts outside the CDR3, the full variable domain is DTGVSQNPRHKITKRGQNVTFRCDPISEHNRLYWYRQTLGQGPEFLTYFQNEAQLEKSRLLSDRFSAERPKGSFSTLEIQRTEQGDSAMYLCASSSGLAGGTGELFFGEGSRLTVL.